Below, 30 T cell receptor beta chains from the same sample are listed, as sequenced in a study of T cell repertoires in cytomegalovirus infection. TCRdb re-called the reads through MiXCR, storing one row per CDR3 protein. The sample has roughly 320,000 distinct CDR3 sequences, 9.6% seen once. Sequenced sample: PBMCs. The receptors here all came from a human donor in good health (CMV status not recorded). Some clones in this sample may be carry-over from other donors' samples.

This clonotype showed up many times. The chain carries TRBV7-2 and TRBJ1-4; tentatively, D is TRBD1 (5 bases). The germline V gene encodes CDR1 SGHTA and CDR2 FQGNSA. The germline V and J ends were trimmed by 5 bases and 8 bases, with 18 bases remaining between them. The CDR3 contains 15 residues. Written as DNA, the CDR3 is TGTGCCAGCAGCCGAGGGGACGGCCGTTGGGAAAAACTGTTTTTT. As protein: CASSRGDGRWEKLFF.

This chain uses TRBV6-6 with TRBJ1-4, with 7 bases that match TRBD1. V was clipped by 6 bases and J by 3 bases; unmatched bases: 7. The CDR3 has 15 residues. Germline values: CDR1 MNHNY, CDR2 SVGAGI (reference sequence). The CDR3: CASRPIDRANEKLFF. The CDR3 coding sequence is TGTGCCAGCAGGCCTATCGACAGGGCTAATGAAAAACTGTTTTTT.

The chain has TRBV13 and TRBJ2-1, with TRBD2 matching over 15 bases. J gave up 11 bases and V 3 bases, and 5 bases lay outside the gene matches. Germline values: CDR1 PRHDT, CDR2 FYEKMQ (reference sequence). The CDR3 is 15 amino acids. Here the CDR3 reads CASSFGTSGGIKQFF. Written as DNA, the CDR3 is TGTGCCAGCAGCTTTGGGACTAGCGGGGGGATTAAGCAGTTCTTC.

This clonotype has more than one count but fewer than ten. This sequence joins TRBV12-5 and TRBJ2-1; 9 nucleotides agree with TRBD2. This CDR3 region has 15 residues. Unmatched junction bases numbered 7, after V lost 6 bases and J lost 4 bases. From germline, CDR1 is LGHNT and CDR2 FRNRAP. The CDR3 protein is CASGWGLARYNEQFF. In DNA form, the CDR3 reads TGTGCTAGTGGCTGGGGACTAGCCAGGTACAATGAGCAGTTCTTC.

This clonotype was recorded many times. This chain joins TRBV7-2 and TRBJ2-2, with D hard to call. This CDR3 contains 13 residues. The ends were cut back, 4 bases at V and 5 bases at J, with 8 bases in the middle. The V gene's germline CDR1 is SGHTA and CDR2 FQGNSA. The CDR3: CASSSDRTGELFF. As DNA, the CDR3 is TGTGCCAGCAGCTCTGATAGGACCGGGGAGCTGTTTTTT.

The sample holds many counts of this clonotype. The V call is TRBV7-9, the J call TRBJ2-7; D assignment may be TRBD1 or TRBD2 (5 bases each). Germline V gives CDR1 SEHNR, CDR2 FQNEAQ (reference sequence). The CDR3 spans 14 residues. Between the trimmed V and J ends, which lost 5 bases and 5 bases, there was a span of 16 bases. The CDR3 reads CASSQGRSWDEQYF. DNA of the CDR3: TGTGCCAGCAGCCAGGGACGGTCGTGGGACGAGCAGTACTTC.

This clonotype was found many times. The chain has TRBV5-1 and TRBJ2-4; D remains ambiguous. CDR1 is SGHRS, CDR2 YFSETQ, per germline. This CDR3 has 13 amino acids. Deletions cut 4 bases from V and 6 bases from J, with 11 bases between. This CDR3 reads CASSVPPLNIQYF. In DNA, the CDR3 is TGCGCCAGCAGCGTGCCCCCCTTAAACATTCAGTACTTC.

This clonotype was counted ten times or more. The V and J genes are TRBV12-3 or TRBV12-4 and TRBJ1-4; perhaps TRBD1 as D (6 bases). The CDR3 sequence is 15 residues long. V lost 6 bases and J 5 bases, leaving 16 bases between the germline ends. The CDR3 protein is CASSLGARRNEKLFF. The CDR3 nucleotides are TGTGCCAGCAGCTTGGGGGCCAGGAGAAATGAAAAACTGTTTTTT.

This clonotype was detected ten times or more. CDR3 amino acids: CATRGGMGTDTQYF. CDR3 coding DNA: TGTGCCACCCGCGGGGGCATGGGAACAGATACGCAGTATTTT. This rearrangement joins TRBV28 to TRBJ2-3, with D perhaps matching TRBD2 (7 bases). V was clipped by 10 bases and J by 3 bases, with 17 bases between them. Germline-derived CDR1 and CDR2 are MDHEN and SYDVKM. This CDR3 is built from 14 residues.

The CDR3 DNA reads as TGTGCCAGCAGCTTGGGACAGGGCGATAGCAATCAGCCCCAGCATTTT. This encodes CASSLGQGDSNQPQHF. The rearrangement links TRBV4-2 to TRBJ1-5; 9 bases are shared with TRBD1. Germline V gene data show CDR1 as LGHNA and CDR2 as YNFKEQ. The CDR3 has 16 residues. V was pared by 5 bases and J by 0 bases, with 5 bases of the junction left unmatched.

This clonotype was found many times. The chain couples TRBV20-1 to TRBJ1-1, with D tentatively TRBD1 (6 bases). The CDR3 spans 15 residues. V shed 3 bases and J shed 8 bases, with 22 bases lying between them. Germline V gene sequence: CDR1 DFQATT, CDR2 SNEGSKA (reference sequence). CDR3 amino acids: CSASPPRGEKREAFF. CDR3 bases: TGCAGTGCTAGCCCCCCAAGGGGGGAAAAAAGGGAAGCTTTCTTT.

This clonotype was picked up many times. CDR3 coding DNA: TGTGCCAGCAGTTACGACAGGGCTGGAAACACCATATATTTT. It specifies CASSYDRAGNTIYF. The chain links TRBV6-5 to TRBJ1-3, with TRBD1 matching 7 bases. The CDR3 consists of 14 residues. Looked up from germline, CDR1 is MNHEY and CDR2 is SVGAGI. V shed 2 bases, J shed 2 bases, and the junction held 0 bases outside the gene matches.

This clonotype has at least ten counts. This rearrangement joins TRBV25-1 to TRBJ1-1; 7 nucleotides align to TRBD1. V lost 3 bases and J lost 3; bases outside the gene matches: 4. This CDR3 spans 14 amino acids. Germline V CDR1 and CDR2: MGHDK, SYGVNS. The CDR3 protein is CASSDLQGYTEAFF. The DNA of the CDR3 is TGTGCCAGCAGTGATTTACAGGGGTACACTGAAGCTTTCTTT.

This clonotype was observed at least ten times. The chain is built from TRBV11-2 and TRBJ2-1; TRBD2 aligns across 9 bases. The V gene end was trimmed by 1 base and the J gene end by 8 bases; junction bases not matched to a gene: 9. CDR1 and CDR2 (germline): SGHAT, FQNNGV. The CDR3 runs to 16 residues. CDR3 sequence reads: CASSLAGRGGQDEQFF. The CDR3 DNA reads TGTGCCAGCAGCTTAGCTGGGCGGGGGGGCCAGGATGAGCAGTTCTTC.

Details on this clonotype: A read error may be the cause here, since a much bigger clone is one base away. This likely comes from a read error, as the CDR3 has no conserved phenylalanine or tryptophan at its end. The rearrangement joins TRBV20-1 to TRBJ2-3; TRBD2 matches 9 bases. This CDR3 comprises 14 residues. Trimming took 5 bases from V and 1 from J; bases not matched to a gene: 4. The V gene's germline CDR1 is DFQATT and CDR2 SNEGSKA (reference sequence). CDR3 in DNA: TGCAGTGCTCTCCGACTAGCGGGCACAGATACGCAGTATTGT. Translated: CSALRLAGTDTQYC.

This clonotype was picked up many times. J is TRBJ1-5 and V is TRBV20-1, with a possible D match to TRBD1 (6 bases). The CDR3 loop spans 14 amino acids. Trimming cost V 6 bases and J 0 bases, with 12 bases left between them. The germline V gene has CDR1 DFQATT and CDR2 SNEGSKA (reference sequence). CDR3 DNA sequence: TGCAGTGCCGTGAGAGGGGGTAGCAATCAGCCCCAGCATTTT. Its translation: CSAVRGGSNQPQHF.

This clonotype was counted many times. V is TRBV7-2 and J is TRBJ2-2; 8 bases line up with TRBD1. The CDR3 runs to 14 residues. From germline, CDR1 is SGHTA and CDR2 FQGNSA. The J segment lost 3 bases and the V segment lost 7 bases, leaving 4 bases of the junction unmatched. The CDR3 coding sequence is TGTGCCAGCACGACAGGGGAGGACACCGGGGAGCTGTTTTTT. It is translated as CASTTGEDTGELFF.

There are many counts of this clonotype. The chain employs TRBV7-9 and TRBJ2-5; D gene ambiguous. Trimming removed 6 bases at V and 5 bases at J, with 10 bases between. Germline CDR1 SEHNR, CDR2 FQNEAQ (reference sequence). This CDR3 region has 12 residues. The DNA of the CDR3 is TGTGCCAGCAGACTAATGAGGGAGACCCAGTACTTC. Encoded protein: CASRLMRETQYF.

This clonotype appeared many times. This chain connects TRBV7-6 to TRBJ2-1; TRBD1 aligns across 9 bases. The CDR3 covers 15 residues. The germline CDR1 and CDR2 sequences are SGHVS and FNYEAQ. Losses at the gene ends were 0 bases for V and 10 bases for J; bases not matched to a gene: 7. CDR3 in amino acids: CASSLATGTGREQFF. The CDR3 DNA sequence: TGTGCCAGCAGCTTAGCGACCGGGACAGGGAGAGAGCAGTTCTTC.

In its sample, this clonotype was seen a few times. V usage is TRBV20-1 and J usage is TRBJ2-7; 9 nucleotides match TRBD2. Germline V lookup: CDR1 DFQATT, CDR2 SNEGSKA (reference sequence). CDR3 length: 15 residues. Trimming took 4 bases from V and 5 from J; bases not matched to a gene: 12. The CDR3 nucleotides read TGCAGTGCTACCGGCGGGGGGGGCACCAGGGACGAGCAGTACGTC. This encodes CSATGGGGTRDEQYV.

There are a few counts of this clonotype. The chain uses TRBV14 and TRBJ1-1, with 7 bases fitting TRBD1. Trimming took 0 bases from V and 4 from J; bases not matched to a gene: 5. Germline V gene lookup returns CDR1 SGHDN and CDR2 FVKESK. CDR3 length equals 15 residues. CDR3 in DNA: TGTGCCAGCAGCCAAGAAACAGGGGTGAGCACTGAAGCTTTCTTT. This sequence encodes CASSQETGVSTEAFF.

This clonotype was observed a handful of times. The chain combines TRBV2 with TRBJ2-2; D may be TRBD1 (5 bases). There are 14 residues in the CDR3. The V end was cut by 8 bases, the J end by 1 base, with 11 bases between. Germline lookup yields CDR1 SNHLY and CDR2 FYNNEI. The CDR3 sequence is CASLVGVNTGELFF. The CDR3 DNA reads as TGTGCCAGCCTAGTAGGGGTGAACACCGGGGAGCTGTTTTTT. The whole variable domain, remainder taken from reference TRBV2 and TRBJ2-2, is EPEVTQTPSHQVTQMGQEVILRCVPISNHLYFYWYRQILGQKVEFLVSFYNNEISEKSEIFDDQFSVERPDGSNFTLKIRSTKLEDSAMYFCASLVGVNTGELFFGEGSRLTVL.

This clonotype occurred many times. The CDR3 spells CASSLTSGAHNEQFF. CDR3 DNA sequence: TGTGCCAGCAGTTTGACTAGCGGAGCCCACAATGAGCAGTTCTTC. This chain links TRBV6-2 or TRBV6-3 with TRBJ2-1; 9 nucleotides match TRBD2. The CDR3 is 15 residues long. The V and J ends lost 4 bases and 5 bases, in that order; junction bases with no gene match: 6. Germline-derived CDR1 and CDR2 are MNHEY and SVGEGT.

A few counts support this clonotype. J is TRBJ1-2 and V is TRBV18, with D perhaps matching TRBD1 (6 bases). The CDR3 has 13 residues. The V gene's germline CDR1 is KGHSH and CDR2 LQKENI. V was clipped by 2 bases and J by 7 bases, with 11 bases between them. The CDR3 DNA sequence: TGTGCCAGCTCACCAGGTACAGGGCTTGGCTACACCTTC. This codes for CASSPGTGLGYTF. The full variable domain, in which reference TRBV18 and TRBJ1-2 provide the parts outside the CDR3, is NAGVMQNPRHLVRRRGQEARLRCSPMKGHSHVYWYRQLPEEGLKFMVYLQKENIIDESGMPKERFSAEFPKEGPSILRIQQVVRGDSAAYFCASSPGTGLGYTFGSGTRLTVV.

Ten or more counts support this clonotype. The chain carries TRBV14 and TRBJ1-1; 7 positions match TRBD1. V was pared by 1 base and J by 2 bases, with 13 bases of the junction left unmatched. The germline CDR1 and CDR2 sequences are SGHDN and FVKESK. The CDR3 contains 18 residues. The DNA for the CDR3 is TGTGCCAGCAGCCAAGGAGGGGGCACTAGGACAGCCAACACTGAAGCTTTCTTT. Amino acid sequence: CASSQGGGTRTANTEAFF.

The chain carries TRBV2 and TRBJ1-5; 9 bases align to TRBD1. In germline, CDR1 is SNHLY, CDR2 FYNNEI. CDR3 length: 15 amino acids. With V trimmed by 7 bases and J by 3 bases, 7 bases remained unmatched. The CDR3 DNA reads TGTGCCAGCACCACCGGGACAGGGAACAATCAGCCCCAGCATTTT. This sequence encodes CASTTGTGNNQPQHF.

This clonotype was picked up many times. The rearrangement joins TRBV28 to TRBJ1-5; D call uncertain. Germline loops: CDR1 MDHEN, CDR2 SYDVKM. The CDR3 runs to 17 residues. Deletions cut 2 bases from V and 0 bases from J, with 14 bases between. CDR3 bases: TGTGCCAGCAGTTTAATGGGCTCGACCTATAGCAATCAGCCCCAGCATTTT. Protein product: CASSLMGSTYSNQPQHF.

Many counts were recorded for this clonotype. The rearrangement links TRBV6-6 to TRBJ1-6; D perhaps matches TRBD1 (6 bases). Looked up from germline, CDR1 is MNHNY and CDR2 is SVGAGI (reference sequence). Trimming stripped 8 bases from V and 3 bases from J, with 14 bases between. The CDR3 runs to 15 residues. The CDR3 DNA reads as TGTGCCAGCGCTCAGGGGAGCAGCTATAATTCACCCCTCCACTTT. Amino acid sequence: CASAQGSSYNSPLHF.

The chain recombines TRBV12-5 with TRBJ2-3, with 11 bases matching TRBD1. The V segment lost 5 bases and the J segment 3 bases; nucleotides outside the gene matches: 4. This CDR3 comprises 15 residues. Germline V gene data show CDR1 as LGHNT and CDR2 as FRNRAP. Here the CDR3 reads CASGTRDRGTDTQYF. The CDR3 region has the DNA TGTGCTAGTGGTACCAGGGACAGGGGGACAGATACGCAGTATTTT.

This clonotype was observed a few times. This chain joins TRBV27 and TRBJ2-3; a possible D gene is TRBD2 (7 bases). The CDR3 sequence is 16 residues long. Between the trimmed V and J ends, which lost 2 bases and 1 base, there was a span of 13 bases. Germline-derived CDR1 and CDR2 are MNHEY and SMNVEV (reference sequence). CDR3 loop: CASSLIRGARTDTQYF. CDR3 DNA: TGTGCCAGCAGTTTAATCCGGGGGGCTCGCACAGATACGCAGTATTTT.